Given below is one T cell receptor beta chain in context. Here immunoSEQ multiplex PCR was the method, and the copy in TCRdb shows in-frame clones only, minus some. The sample comprises some 190,000 clones, about 85% of which are singletons, and roughly 5% rests with the top ten. CDR1 and CDR2 (germline): SEHNR, FQNEAQ (reference sequence). Trimming left V 1 base short and J 1 base short, with 8 bases between. The length of the CDR3 is 15 residues. This sample stems from a study of blood T cell repertoires in COVID-19. The rearrangement links TRBV7-9 to TRBJ2-4, with TRBD2 as a possible D gene (5 bases). The sequencing sample was made of peripheral blood. This TCR was recovered from a woman aged 80 or over with acute or convalescent COVID-19. The CDR3 protein is CASSLDPGAKNIQYF. CDR3 bases: TGTGCCAGCAGCTTAGATCCGGGGGCCAAAAACATTCAGTACTTC.